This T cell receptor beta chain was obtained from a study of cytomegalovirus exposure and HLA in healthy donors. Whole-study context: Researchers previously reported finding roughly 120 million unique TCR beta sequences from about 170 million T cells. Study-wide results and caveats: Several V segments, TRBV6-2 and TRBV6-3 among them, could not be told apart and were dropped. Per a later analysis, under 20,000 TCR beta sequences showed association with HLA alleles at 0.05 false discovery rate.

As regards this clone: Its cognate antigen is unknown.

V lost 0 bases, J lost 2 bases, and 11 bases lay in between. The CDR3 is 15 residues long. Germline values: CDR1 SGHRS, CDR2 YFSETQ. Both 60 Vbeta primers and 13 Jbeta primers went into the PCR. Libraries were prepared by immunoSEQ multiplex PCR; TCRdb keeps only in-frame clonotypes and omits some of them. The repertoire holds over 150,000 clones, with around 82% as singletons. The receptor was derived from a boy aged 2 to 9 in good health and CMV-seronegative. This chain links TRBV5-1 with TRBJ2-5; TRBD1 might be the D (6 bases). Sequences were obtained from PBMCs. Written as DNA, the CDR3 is TGCGCCAGCAGCTTGGATACAGGGCCTCAAGAGACCCAGTACTTC. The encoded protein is CASSLDTGPQETQYF.